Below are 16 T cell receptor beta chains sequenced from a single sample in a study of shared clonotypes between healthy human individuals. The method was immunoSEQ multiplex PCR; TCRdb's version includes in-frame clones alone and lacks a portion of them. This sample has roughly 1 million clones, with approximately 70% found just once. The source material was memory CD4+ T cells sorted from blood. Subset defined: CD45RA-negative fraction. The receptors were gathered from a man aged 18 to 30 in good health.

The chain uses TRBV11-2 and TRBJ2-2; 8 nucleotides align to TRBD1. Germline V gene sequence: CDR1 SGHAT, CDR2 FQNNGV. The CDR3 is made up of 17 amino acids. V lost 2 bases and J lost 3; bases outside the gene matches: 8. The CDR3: CASSLLPGQGDTGELFF. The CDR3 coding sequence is TGTGCCAGCAGCTTATTACCAGGACAGGGCGACACCGGGGAGCTGTTTTTT.

The CDR3 DNA reads TGCGCCAGCAGCTTGGCGGGGACTAGCGGATTCCACAATGAGCAGTTCTTC. Protein sequence: CASSLAGTSGFHNEQFF. The chain has TRBV5-1 and TRBJ2-1; 11 positions agree with TRBD2. The junction had 7 bases not matched to a gene; V was cut back by 0 bases and J by 5 bases. The germline V gene encodes CDR1 SGHRS and CDR2 YFSETQ. This CDR3 region has 17 residues. Supplemented by reference TRBV5-1 and TRBJ2-1, the full variable domain reads KAGVTQTPRYLIKTRGQQVTLSCSPISGHRSVSWYQQTPGQGLQFLFEYFSETQRNKGNFPGRFSGRQFSNSRSEMNVSTLELGDSALYLCASSLAGTSGFHNEQFFGPGTRLTVL.

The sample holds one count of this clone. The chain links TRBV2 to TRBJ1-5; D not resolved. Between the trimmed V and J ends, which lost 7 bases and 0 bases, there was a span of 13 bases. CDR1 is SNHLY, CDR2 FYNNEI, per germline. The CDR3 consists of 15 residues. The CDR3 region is CASTQTADSNQPQHF. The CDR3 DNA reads TGTGCCAGCACCCAGACTGCAGATAGCAATCAGCCCCAGCATTTT.

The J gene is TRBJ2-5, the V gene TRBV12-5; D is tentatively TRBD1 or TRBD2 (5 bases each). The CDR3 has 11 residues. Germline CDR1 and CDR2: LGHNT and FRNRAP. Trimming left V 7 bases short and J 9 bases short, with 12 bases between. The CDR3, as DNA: TGTGCTAGTGCCTATAGAGGGGCCCAGTACTTC. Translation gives CASAYRGAQYF.

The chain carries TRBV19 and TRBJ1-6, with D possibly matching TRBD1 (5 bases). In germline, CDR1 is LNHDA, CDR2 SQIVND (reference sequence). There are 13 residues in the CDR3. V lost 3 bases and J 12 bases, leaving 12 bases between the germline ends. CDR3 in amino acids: CASSISEGRPLHF. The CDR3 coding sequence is TGTGCCAGTAGTATTTCGGAGGGACGACCCCTCCACTTT.

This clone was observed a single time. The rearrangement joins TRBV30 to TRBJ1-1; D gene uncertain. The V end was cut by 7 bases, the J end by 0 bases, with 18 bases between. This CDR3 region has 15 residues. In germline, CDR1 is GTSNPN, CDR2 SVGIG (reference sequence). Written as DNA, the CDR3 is TGTGCCTATGACGGTCGACCGTTCATGAACACTGAAGCTTTCTTT. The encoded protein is CAYDGRPFMNTEAFF.

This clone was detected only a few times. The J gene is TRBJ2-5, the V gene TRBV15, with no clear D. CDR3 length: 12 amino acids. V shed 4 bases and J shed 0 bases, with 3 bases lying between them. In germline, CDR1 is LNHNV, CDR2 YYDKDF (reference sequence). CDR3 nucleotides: TGTGCCACCAGCACCTACCAAGAGACCCAGTACTTC. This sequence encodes CATSTYQETQYF.

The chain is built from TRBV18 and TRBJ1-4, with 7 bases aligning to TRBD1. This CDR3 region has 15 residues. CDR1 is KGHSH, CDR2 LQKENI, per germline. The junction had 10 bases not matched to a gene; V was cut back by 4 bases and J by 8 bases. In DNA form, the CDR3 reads TGTGCCAGCTCACAAACAGGGGACTTGGCCGAAAAACTGTTTTTT. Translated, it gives CASSQTGDLAEKLFF. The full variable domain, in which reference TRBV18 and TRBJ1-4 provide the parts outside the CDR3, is NAGVMQNPRHLVRRRGQEARLRCSPMKGHSHVYWYRQLPEEGLKFMVYLQKENIIDESGMPKERFSAEFPKEGPSILRIQQVVRGDSAAYFCASSQTGDLAEKLFFGSGTQLSVL.

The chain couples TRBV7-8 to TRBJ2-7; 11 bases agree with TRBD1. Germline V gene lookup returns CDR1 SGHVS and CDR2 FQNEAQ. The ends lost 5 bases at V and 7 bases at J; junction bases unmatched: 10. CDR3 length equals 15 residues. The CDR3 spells CASSPDGQGAGEQYF. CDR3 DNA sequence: TGTGCCAGCAGCCCGGACGGACAGGGGGCTGGGGAGCAGTACTTC.

The CDR3 reads CASGLTGPQSTQYF. The DNA for the CDR3 is TGTGCCAGCGGACTGACTGGACCCCAGAGTACGCAGTATTTT. The genes are TRBV6-6 and TRBJ2-3, with TRBD2 as a possible D gene (5 bases). CDR3 size: 14 residues. Germline loops: CDR1 MNHNY, CDR2 SVGAGI (reference sequence). Trimming cost V 8 bases and J 8 bases, with 20 bases left between them.

This chain's CDR3 is CASSVGVAGFRGETQYF. For the CDR3, the DNA is TGTGCCAGCAGCGTAGGAGTAGCGGGATTCCGAGGGGAGACCCAGTACTTC. The rearrangement links TRBV9 to TRBJ2-5; TRBD2 aligns across 8 bases. This CDR3 spans 17 amino acids. V shed 0 bases and J 5 bases; nucleotides not matched to a gene: 12. Germline lookup yields CDR1 SGDLS and CDR2 YYNGEE.

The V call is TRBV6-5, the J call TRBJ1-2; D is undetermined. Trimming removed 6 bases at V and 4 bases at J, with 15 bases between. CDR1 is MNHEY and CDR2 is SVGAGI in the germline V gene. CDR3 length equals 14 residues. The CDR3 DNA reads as TGTGCCAGCAGGGGGTGGGGAGGAGGCTATGGCTACACCTTC. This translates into CASRGWGGGYGYTF.

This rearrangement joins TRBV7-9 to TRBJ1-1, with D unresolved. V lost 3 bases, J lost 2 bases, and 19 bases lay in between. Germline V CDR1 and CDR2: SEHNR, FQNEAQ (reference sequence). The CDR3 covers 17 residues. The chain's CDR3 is CASSLSGAGLINTEAFF. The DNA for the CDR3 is TGTGCCAGCAGCTTGAGTGGAGCAGGCTTAATAAACACTGAAGCTTTCTTT.

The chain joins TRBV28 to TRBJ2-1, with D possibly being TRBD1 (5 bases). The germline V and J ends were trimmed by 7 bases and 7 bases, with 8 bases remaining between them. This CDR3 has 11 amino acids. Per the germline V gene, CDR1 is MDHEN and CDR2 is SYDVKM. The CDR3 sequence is CASTDRNEQFF. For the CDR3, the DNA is TGTGCCAGCACTGACAGAAATGAGCAGTTCTTC.

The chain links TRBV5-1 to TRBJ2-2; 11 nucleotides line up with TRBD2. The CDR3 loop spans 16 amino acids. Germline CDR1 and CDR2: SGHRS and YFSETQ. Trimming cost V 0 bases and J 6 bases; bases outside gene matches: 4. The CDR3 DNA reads TGCGCCAGCAGCTTGGAACTAGCGGGAGTGGCCGGGGAGCTGTTTTTT. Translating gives CASSLELAGVAGELFF.

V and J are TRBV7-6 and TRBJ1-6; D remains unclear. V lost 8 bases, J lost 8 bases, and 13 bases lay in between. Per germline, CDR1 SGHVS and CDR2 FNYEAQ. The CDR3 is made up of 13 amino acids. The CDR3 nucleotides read TGTGCCAGCGGTCGTAGTACGGATTCACCCCTCCACTTT. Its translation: CASGRSTDSPLHF. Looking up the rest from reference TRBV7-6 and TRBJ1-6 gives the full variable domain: GAGVSQSPRYKVTKRGQDVALRCDPISGHVSLYWYRQALGQGPEFLTYFNYEAQQDKSGLPNDRFSAERPEGSISTLTIQRTEQRDSAMYRCASGRSTDSPLHFGNGTRLTVT.